Shown below are 19 T cell receptor beta chains from a single sample sequenced in a study of blood T cells in healthy people across ages. A second roughly 6 to 11 cycle PCR used barcoded and J-beta primers. TCRdb re-called the 5' RACE reads with MiXCR, one entry per CDR3 protein. The sample holds around 970,000 distinct CDR3 sequences, roughly 51% seen once. The sample was blood. These receptor sequences come from an older woman in good health.

This clonotype was counted a few times. The chain has TRBV3-1 and TRBJ2-7; D is perhaps TRBD1 (7 bases). The end of the DNA is better explained by TRBJ2-5, so the J call may be wrong. The CDR3 is 16 residues long. Germline assignment: CDR1 LGHDT and CDR2 YNNKEL (reference sequence). CDR3 in amino acids: CASSPRGTVGKETQYF. CDR3 in DNA: TGTGCCAGCAGCCCCCGGGGGACAGTGGGAAAAGAGACCCAGTACTTC.

Note on this clonotype: The junction does not match germline at one end; this may be a read error. The chain carries TRBV15 and TRBJ2-1, with 10 bases that match TRBD2. The CDR3 spans 16 residues. Looked up from germline, CDR1 is LNHNV and CDR2 is YYDKDF (reference sequence). In DNA, the CDR3 is TGTGCCACCAGCAGCGGAGGACTAGCGGAAGTTAATGGGCAGTTCTTC. Encoded protein: CATSSGGLAEVNGQFF.

There are a few counts of this clonotype. The V call is TRBV27, the J call TRBJ1-2, with D uncertain. Between the trimmed V and J ends, which lost 2 bases and 6 bases, there was a span of 7 bases. Germline V CDR1 and CDR2: MNHEY, SMNVEV (reference sequence). This CDR3 spans 12 amino acids. DNA for the CDR3: TGTGCCAGCAGTTTACCCGGGGATGGCTACACCTTC. It yields the protein CASSLPGDGYTF.

The rearrangement joins TRBV10-3 to TRBJ1-5; D unresolved. V gave up 3 bases and J gave up 0 bases, with 3 bases separating them. Per germline, CDR1 ENHRY and CDR2 SYGVKD. The CDR3 length is 13 residues. The CDR3 here is CAISDNSNQPQHF. CDR3 nucleotides: TGTGCCATCAGTGACAATAGCAATCAGCCCCAGCATTTT.

This chain uses TRBV6-6 with TRBJ1-4; possible D gene TRBD1, 6 bases. Trimming cost V 8 bases and J 5 bases, with 18 bases left between them. Per germline, CDR1 MNHNY and CDR2 SVGAGI (reference sequence). The CDR3 sequence is 15 residues long. CDR3 loop: CASRGTGASNEKLFF. CDR3 in DNA: TGTGCCAGCCGTGGGACGGGGGCGTCGAATGAAAAACTGTTTTTT.

This clonotype has just a few counts. The chain carries TRBV29-1 and TRBJ2-5, with 9 bases that match TRBD1. V was clipped by 6 bases and J by 2 bases; unmatched bases: 13. The CDR3 covers 16 residues. CDR1 SQVTM and CDR2 ANQGSEA come from the germline V gene. CDR3 in amino acids: CSVLGEQGAFQETQYF. CDR3 nucleotide sequence: TGCAGCGTCCTTGGGGAACAGGGGGCATTTCAAGAGACCCAGTACTTC.

Only a few counts were recorded for this clonotype. The chain recombines TRBV18 with TRBJ2-6; 11 bases fit TRBD1. There are 18 residues in the CDR3. From germline, CDR1 is KGHSH and CDR2 LQKENI. The V and J ends lost 4 bases and 4 bases, in that order; junction bases with no gene match: 9. The CDR3 loop reads CASSLTGTGGEGANVLTF. In DNA form, the CDR3 reads TGTGCCAGCTCACTAACCGGGACAGGGGGAGAGGGGGCCAACGTCCTGACTTTC.

The chain links TRBV4-2 to TRBJ2-5; D possibly matches TRBD1 or TRBD2 (5 bases each). Trimming shortened V by 1 base and J by 9 bases, and 18 bases separated the two germline ends. CDR3 length: 15 residues. CDR1 LGHNA and CDR2 YNFKEQ come from the germline V gene. CDR3 residues: CASSQGFGATEAQYF. The CDR3 DNA follows: TGTGCCAGCAGCCAAGGGTTCGGGGCGACGGAGGCCCAGTACTTC.

The chain combines TRBV6-1 with TRBJ1-2; 7 bases align to TRBD1. Germline-derived CDR1 and CDR2 are MNHNS and SASEGT. The CDR3 contains 14 residues. With 0 bases clipped from V and 6 bases from J, the junction kept 4 bases outside the gene matches. CDR3 bases: TGTGCCAGCAGTGAAGCCAGGGACAGTCATGGCTACACCTTC. Amino acid sequence: CASSEARDSHGYTF.

This chain joins TRBV29-1 and TRBJ2-2; D call uncertain. Germline V gene data show CDR1 as SQVTM and CDR2 as ANQGSEA. The CDR3 is 13 residues long. Trimming took off 4 bases at V and 2 bases at J, with 8 bases between the two ends. The CDR3 spells CSVVQINTGELFF. For the CDR3, the DNA is TGCAGCGTTGTACAGATTAACACCGGGGAGCTGTTTTTT.

The chain links TRBV27 to TRBJ2-3, with 9 bases identical to TRBD2. The V segment lost 4 bases and the J segment 4 bases; nucleotides outside the gene matches: 6. Per the germline V gene, CDR1 is MNHEY and CDR2 is SMNVEV (reference sequence). The CDR3 has 15 residues. CDR3 bases: TGTGCCAGCAGTTGGGCGGGAGGGCCGCCAGATACGCAGTATTTT. Its translation is CASSWAGGPPDTQYF.

On this clonotype itself: At one of its ends the junction is not consistent with the germline gene, which may arise from a read error. This chain joins TRBV10-3 and TRBJ2-1, with unresolved D. Germline V gene sequence: CDR1 ENHRY, CDR2 SYGVKD. The CDR3 is 13 residues long. In DNA form, the CDR3 reads TGTGCCATCAGTGAGTGGGGTAACAATGGGCAGTTCTTC. Its translation: CAISEWGNNGQFF.

This clonotype has just one count. This chain uses TRBV12-3 or TRBV12-4 with TRBJ2-3; 10 bases agree with TRBD2. The CDR3 has 17 residues. J gave up 6 bases and V 2 bases, and 11 bases lay outside the gene matches. The CDR3 loop is CASSLWASGRISDTQYF. The CDR3 DNA reads TGTGCCAGCAGTTTATGGGCTAGCGGGAGAATTTCTGATACGCAGTATTTT.

The chain employs TRBV13 and TRBJ2-6; 7 bases match TRBD2. Germline V gives CDR1 PRHDT, CDR2 FYEKMQ (reference sequence). The trim removed 5 bases at V and 0 bases at J, leaving 7 bases unmatched. This CDR3 is built from 17 residues. The CDR3 sequence is CASSGHREDSGANVLTF. The CDR3 DNA follows: TGTGCCAGCAGCGGACACCGGGAGGACTCTGGGGCCAACGTCCTGACTTTC.

The chain uses TRBV10-3 and TRBJ2-3, with 12 bases matching TRBD2. CDR3 length: 15 residues. Trimming cost V 0 bases and J 5 bases; bases outside gene matches: 0. Germline V gene sequence: CDR1 ENHRY, CDR2 SYGVKD. CDR3 bases: TGTGCCATCAGTGAGTCGGGACTAGCGGGAGATACGCAGTATTTT. This gives the protein CAISESGLAGDTQYF.

This clonotype occurred a few times. This chain links TRBV6-5 with TRBJ2-3; D unclear. V gave up 0 bases and J gave up 2 bases, with 6 bases separating them. Germline assignment: CDR1 MNHEY and CDR2 SVGAGI. The CDR3 is made up of 14 amino acids. In nucleotides, the CDR3 is TGTGCCAGCAGTTACTCGCGGATCACAGATACGCAGTATTTT. Translated, it gives CASSYSRITDTQYF.

This clonotype was recorded a few times. This chain connects TRBV29-1 to TRBJ2-7, with 9 bases matching TRBD2. Trimming at V came to 4 bases and at J to 2 bases, leaving 3 bases not matched to a gene. This CDR3 contains 13 residues. The germline V gene encodes CDR1 SQVTM and CDR2 ANQGSEA. Written as DNA, the CDR3 is TGCAGCGTTGGGGCTAGCGGGGCCTACGAGCAGTACTTC. Its translation: CSVGASGAYEQYF.

The chain joins TRBV25-1 to TRBJ2-3, with D perhaps matching TRBD2 (6 bases). Trimming removed 9 bases at V and 8 bases at J, with 12 bases between. The length of the CDR3 is 11 residues. In germline, CDR1 is MGHDK, CDR2 SYGVNS. CDR3 in amino acids: CASGGSGTQYF. DNA of the CDR3: TGTGCCAGTGGAGGGTCCGGTACGCAGTATTTT.

The chain combines TRBV28 with TRBJ2-2, with 7 bases lining up with TRBD1. Germline loops: CDR1 MDHEN, CDR2 SYDVKM. This CDR3 contains 15 residues. The trim removed 8 bases at V and 4 bases at J, leaving 10 bases unmatched. CDR3 sequence (DNA): TGTGCCAGCGGCACCCCGGGACAGATCACCGGGGAGCTGTTTTTT. Its translation: CASGTPGQITGELFF.